This T cell receptor (beta chain) is drawn from a study of cytomegalovirus exposure and HLA in healthy donors. There are 15 residues in the CDR3. Germline V gene sequence: CDR1 MNHNS, CDR2 SASEGT. The germline V and J ends were trimmed by 3 bases and 1 base, with 9 bases remaining between them. This PCR relied on a set of 60 Vbeta primers and 13 Jbeta primers. Assay: immunoSEQ multiplex PCR; the TCRdb copy retains only in-frame clones and omits some. In the table there are 120,000 or so clones, 77% of which are singletons. The J gene is TRBJ2-2, the V gene TRBV6-1, with D perhaps matching TRBD1 (5 bases). This TCR was sampled from a human donor in good health. The sequenced material came from PBMCs. The CDR3 reads CASSDRVGNTGELFF. For the CDR3, the DNA is TGTGCCAGCAGTGACAGGGTTGGGAACACCGGGGAGCTGTTTTTT.